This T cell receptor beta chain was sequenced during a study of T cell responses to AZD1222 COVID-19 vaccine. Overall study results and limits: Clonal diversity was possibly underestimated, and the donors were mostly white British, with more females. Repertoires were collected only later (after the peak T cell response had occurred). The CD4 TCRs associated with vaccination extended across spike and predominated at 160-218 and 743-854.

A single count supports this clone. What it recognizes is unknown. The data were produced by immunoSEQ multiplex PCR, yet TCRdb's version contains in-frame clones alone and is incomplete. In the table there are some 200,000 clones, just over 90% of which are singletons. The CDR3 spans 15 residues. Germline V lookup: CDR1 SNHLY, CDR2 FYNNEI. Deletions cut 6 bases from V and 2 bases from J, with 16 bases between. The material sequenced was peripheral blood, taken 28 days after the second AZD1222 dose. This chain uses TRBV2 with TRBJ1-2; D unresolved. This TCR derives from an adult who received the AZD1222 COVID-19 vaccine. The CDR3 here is CASREPEGTNYGYTF. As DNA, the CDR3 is TGTGCCAGCAGGGAGCCGGAAGGTACAAACTATGGCTACACCTTC. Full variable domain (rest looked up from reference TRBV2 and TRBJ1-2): EPEVTQTPSHQVTQMGQEVILRCVPISNHLYFYWYRQILGQKVEFLVSFYNNEISEKSEIFDDQFSVERPDGSNFTLKIRSTKLEDSAMYFCASREPEGTNYGYTFGSGTRLTVV.